This TCR beta chain was retrieved from a study of T cells in Graves' hyperthyroidism and ophthalmopathy (dated by TCRdb to between 2018 and 2020). With regard to the full study: Peripheral blood samples were taken at initial diagnosis, before any treatment was given. An independent validation cohort of fewer than 20 hyperthyroidism patients and about 16 patients who later progressed to ophthalmopathy tested prospective prediction of ophthalmopathy. According to the paper, TCR Vbeta CDR3 sequencing was carried out on 135 peripheral blood samples, which came from approximately 41 ophthalmopathy, under 85 hyperthyroidism and roughly 17 progressor patients. Following sampling, methimazole starting at 30 mg daily was given to hyperthyroidism patients, and high-dose intravenous methylprednisolone was given to ophthalmopathy patients. To identify TCR V-J signatures that set the groups apart, the researchers used a discovery cohort of 100 patients, made up of roughly 45 with Graves' ophthalmopathy and some 60 with stable Graves' hyperthyroidism. For training and testing, the 80 to 100 patients in the discovery cohort were randomly divided in a 7:3 ratio. In roughly six Graves' hyperthyroidism patients, the study also compared T-cell repertoires from thyroid tissue with T-cell repertoires from blood.

Broad study findings and their caveats: A 13 V-J signature model separated ophthalmopathy from stable hyperthyroidism, with 87.88% sensitivity and 81.08% specificity in cross-validation and 80%/75% in testing. Most expanded thyroid clonotypes (frequency above 0.001) were also found in blood, which suggests that blood repertoires may mirror thyroid immune responses. In validation, progression to ophthalmopathy was predicted by the model with more than 65% sensitivity and 72% to 85% specificity, a median of about 6 months before onset. Sample size was not statistically predetermined, and investigators were not blinded to group allocation.

This clonotype has only a few counts. The specificity of this receptor is unknown. Base-call qualities are not available, and no considerably larger clone is one nucleotide away. The cysteine opens and the phenylalanine closes a CDR3 of 15 amino acids. CDR3 DNA is the only sequence kept; it has 45 bases, read in frame from the first base. The germline V gene specifies MNHNS as CDR1 and SASEGT as CDR2. The germline V and J ends show losses of 8 bases and 6 bases respectively, and no gene match explains 7 bases of the junction. Amplification of TCR beta CDR3 regions was carried out from RNA transcripts. The TCR CDR3 was subjected to a first round of RT-PCR using the HTBI primer set and the Qiagen OneStep RT-PCR kit. Libraries were constructed in a second round of multiplex PCR, after which size selection and purification were performed. The libraries were sequenced on an Illumina HiSeq2000 using paired-end 100 bp reads. The original pipeline was this. Raw data were processed with SOAPnuke, discarding reads with adapters, uncalled bases, mean Phred below 15, or no exact constant-primer or identifier match. COPE v1.2.5 was used to merge high-quality paired reads, and clonotypes were defined as unique nucleotide sequences. MiTCR v1.1 was used to align clonotypes to the IMGT TRBV, TRBD and TRBJ reference segments. Analysis was restricted to V-J combinations with a frequency above 0.0001, which covered about 99% of repertoires. A TCS score was defined as the ratio between F50 (clonal expansion) and ExV (chaos), using BLOSUM62-based TCRdist between CDR3 peptides within each V-J. Welch's t-statistics and random forest reduced 500 to 550 V-J features to 13, which were used in a naive Bayes classifier (R e1071). TCRdb trimmed public reads at Q25 via fastp, called clones via MiXCR and kept in-frame beta chains. All rows with the same CDR3 protein become a single entry with the most common DNA and genes. These V and J calls derive from TCRdb rather than the authors' analysis. This sample is represented by approximately 560,000 distinct CDR3 sequences; about a sixth of them were singletons. The top ten constitute roughly 7.3% of the sample.

A patient counted as having stable Graves' hyperthyroidism if no progression to ophthalmopathy occurred over 18 months of follow-up. Hyperthyroidism patients were newly diagnosed, with disease duration under 2 months, and aged 18 to 65 years. Exclusion was applied to patients with uncontrolled infections, other autoimmune diseases, pregnancy or lactation. Diagnoses relied on clinical symptoms, serum thyroxine and TRAb, thyroid ultrasound and orbital computed tomography. PBMCs were separated from roughly 10 ml of fresh peripheral blood using Ficoll-Paque density gradient centrifugation. Total RNA was extracted with Trizol reagent, and quality was checked on an Agilent 2100 Bioanalyzer.

The specimen sequenced was blood. The chain joins TRBV6-1 to TRBJ2-3; 14 bases in the middle match TRBD2. This sequence originates from a woman in her 30s with Graves' hyperthyroidism. The CDR3 amino acid sequence is: CASGRTSGRTDTQYF. The DNA is TGTGCCAGCGGACGGACTAGCGGGAGGACGGATACGCAGTATTTT.